This T cell receptor beta chain was identified in a study of Ad26.COV2.S vaccination and SARS-CoV-2 variants. Across the study: The Ad26.COV2.S arm of the COV1001 trial was where the donor was placed. Doses of Ad26.COV2.S were injected into muscle once or twice, 56 days apart.

Treatment indicated: some 19 received Ad26.COV2.S at low or high dose, single or two shots; five or six received placebo; per-sample allocation not given. Samples came from day 63 after the first vaccine or placebo injection. An 18-55-year-old adult in Boston served as donor. This table comes from immunoSEQ multiplex PCR, and its TCRdb copy is limited to in-frame clones, with some not included. This sample has about 400,000 clones, with about 80% found just once. The CDR3 totals 14 residues. Unmatched junction bases numbered 10, after V lost 6 bases and J lost 9 bases. Germline CDR1 is MRHNA and CDR2 is SNTAGT.

Specimen: peripheral blood, collected in a trial of Ad26.COV2.S vaccine versus placebo. The receptor was isolated from a person between 18 and 59 years old who received the Ad26.COV2.S COVID-19 vaccine or a placebo. The gene calls are TRBV6-4 and TRBJ2-1; TRBD2 aligns across 8 bases. The CDR3 sequence: CASRAAPLAGEQFF. The CDR3, as DNA: TGTGCCAGCAGGGCCGCCCCCCTAGCGGGTGAGCAGTTCTTC.